These 28 T cell receptor beta chains originate from one sample sequenced in a study of CD4+ T cells in melanoma. TCRdb's copy holds only in-frame clones and misses some; the assay was immunoSEQ multiplex PCR. The top ten clones hold about a sixth of a sample with 14,000 to 15,000 clones, 63% of them seen once. Sequenced sample: cells from a culture (not recorded whether cultured in vitro). Receptors were obtained from a human donor with melanoma.

V is TRBV30 and J is TRBJ1-6; 9 nucleotides match TRBD1. V lost 2 bases to trimming and J lost 9 bases; unmatched junction nucleotides: 8. The CDR3 consists of 15 residues. The germline gives CDR1 GTSNPN, CDR2 SVGIG (reference sequence). CDR3 nucleotides: TGTGCCTGGAGTAACCGGGACAGGGTGATTTCACCCCTCCACTTT. It translates to CAWSNRDRVISPLHF.

The chain employs TRBV7-3 and TRBJ2-7; 11 bases map to TRBD1. This CDR3 spans 15 amino acids. Germline V gives CDR1 SGHTA, CDR2 FQGTGA. Losses at the gene ends were 5 bases for V and 3 bases for J; bases not matched to a gene: 6. The CDR3, as DNA: TGTGCCAGCAGCCTTACCGGGACAGGGGGCTACGAGCAGTACTTC. It is translated as CASSLTGTGGYEQYF.

For the CDR3, the DNA is TGTGCCAGCTCATCGCAGAGGGGGGACACTGAAGCTTTCTTT. Its protein is CASSSQRGDTEAFF. The chain couples TRBV18 to TRBJ1-1, with D tentatively TRBD1 (6 bases). This CDR3 is 14 amino acids long. V was cut by 5 bases and J by 3 bases, with 13 bases left in between. Germline-derived CDR1 and CDR2 are KGHSH and LQKENI. Looking up the rest from reference TRBV18 and TRBJ1-1 gives the full variable domain: NAGVMQNPRHLVRRRGQEARLRCSPMKGHSHVYWYRQLPEEGLKFMVYLQKENIIDESGMPKERFSAEFPKEGPSILRIQQVVRGDSAAYFCASSSQRGDTEAFFGQGTRLTVV.

This clone was detected a few times. Other nucleotide sequences in the sample specify the same CDR3. The V call is TRBV29-1, the J call TRBJ2-2; D perhaps matches TRBD2 (6 bases). This CDR3 spans 14 amino acids. V gave up 4 bases and J gave up 3 bases, with 12 bases separating them. Germline CDR1 is SQVTM and CDR2 is ANQGSEA. The CDR3 coding sequence is TGCAGCGTTGCGGGGACGGGAGACACCGGGGAGCTGTTTTTT. The encoded protein is CSVAGTGDTGELFF.

The chain couples TRBV6-5 to TRBJ1-3, with D perhaps matching TRBD1 (6 bases). Trimming removed 7 bases from V and 6 bases from J, with 16 bases in between. Germline V gene sequence: CDR1 MNHEY, CDR2 SVGAGI. This CDR3 has 14 amino acids. This CDR3 reads CASTPGTRTNTIYF. CDR3 nucleotides: TGTGCCAGCACCCCCGGGACAAGGACAAACACCATATATTTT.

The chain combines TRBV6-5 with TRBJ1-6; D may be TRBD1 (5 bases). The V and J ends lost 2 bases and 9 bases respectively, with 11 bases between them. The V gene's germline CDR1 is MNHEY and CDR2 SVGAGI. This CDR3 spans 14 amino acids. The CDR3 protein is CASSYLGLGSPLHF. The DNA for the CDR3 is TGTGCCAGCAGTTACCTGGGACTAGGTTCACCCCTCCACTTT.

The genes are TRBV5-1 and TRBJ2-7; D gene ambiguous. Germline loops: CDR1 SGHRS, CDR2 YFSETQ. The CDR3 length is 12 residues. The V end was cut by 2 bases, the J end by 7 bases, with 10 bases between. CDR3 amino acids: CASSFGSREQYF. In DNA form, the CDR3 reads TGCGCCAGCAGCTTTGGCAGCCGAGAGCAGTACTTC.

The J gene is TRBJ1-2, the V gene TRBV5-4; D remains unclear. Germline V gene data show CDR1 as SGHNT and CDR2 as YYREEE (reference sequence). V was shortened by 3 bases and J by 2 bases, with 11 bases between the two germline ends. This CDR3 is 14 amino acids long. The CDR3 DNA follows: TGTGCCAGCAGCTCCCTTAGGGAGAACTATGGCTACACCTTC. Amino acids: CASSSLRENYGYTF.

The CDR3 DNA follows: TGTGCCTGGGGGGGACTAGCGGGGGTCCCCGGGGAGCTGTTTTTT. Amino acids: CAWGGLAGVPGELFF. This chain joins TRBV30 and TRBJ2-2; 14 nucleotides align to TRBD2. V shed 5 bases, J shed 6 bases, and the junction held 5 bases outside the gene matches. This CDR3 comprises 15 residues. Germline values: CDR1 GTSNPN, CDR2 SVGIG (reference sequence).

V is TRBV5-4 and J is TRBJ1-1; D is ambiguous. This CDR3 comprises 12 residues. From germline, CDR1 is SGHNT and CDR2 YYREEE (reference sequence). V lost 0 bases and J 7 bases, leaving 7 bases between the germline ends. The CDR3 DNA is TGTGCCAGCAGCTTGGTAGGGATTGAAGCTTTCTTT. The encoded protein is CASSLVGIEAFF.

This sequence joins TRBV2 and TRBJ2-2, with a tentative D call TRBD2 (7 bases). Germline V gene lookup returns CDR1 SNHLY and CDR2 FYNNEI. V was clipped by 9 bases and J by 7 bases, with 15 bases between them. There are 13 residues in the CDR3. CDR3 DNA sequence: TGTGCCAGTTACGGGGGGCCGGGCGGGGAGCTGTTTTTT. Protein: CASYGGPGGELFF.

The chain uses TRBV5-1 and TRBJ1-1; D ambiguous. Germline values: CDR1 SGHRS, CDR2 YFSETQ. The CDR3 has 15 amino acids. Trimming took 1 base from V and 1 from J, leaving 11 bases between them. The CDR3 sequence is CASSLFGVRNTEAFF. The CDR3 DNA follows: TGCGCCAGCAGCTTGTTTGGGGTGCGGAACACTGAAGCTTTCTTT.

The chain couples TRBV7-3 to TRBJ2-3; perhaps TRBD2 as D (6 bases). Germline lookup yields CDR1 SGHTA and CDR2 FQGTGA. V was trimmed by 1 base and J by 6 bases, leaving 14 bases between them. The CDR3 totals 15 residues. CDR3 sequence: CASSLRGVSRDTQYF. Here the CDR3 DNA reads TGTGCCAGCAGCTTAAGGGGGGTAAGCAGGGATACGCAGTATTTT.

This chain connects TRBV5-1 to TRBJ1-2; a possible D gene is TRBD1 (5 bases). V gave up 3 bases and J gave up 5 bases, with 14 bases separating them. CDR1 and CDR2 (germline): SGHRS, YFSETQ. The CDR3 loop spans 14 amino acids. The CDR3 loop is CASSSGTGGYGYTF. The CDR3 DNA reads as TGCGCCAGCAGCTCAGGGACGGGCGGTTATGGCTACACCTTC.

This chain joins TRBV11-2 and TRBJ2-1; 12 bases line up with TRBD2. The germline V gene encodes CDR1 SGHAT and CDR2 FQNNGV. The CDR3 is made up of 18 amino acids. V dropped 2 bases and J dropped 9; count of bases not matched to a gene: 14. CDR3 DNA: TGTGCCAGCAGCTTAACTTCACTAGCGGGGGGCCCTAACCCTGAGCAGTTCTTC. It translates to CASSLTSLAGGPNPEQFF.

The rearrangement links TRBV2 to TRBJ1-5; D might be TRBD1 (5 bases). CDR3 size: 14 residues. With 6 bases removed from V and 5 bases from J, the gap between germline ends came to 14 bases. Germline V lookup: CDR1 SNHLY, CDR2 FYNNEI. CDR3 loop: CASRPGFWDQPQHF. The DNA for the CDR3 is TGTGCCAGCAGGCCAGGGTTCTGGGATCAGCCCCAGCATTTT.

This clone has only one observation. V gene TRBV14 combines with J gene TRBJ2-3, with TRBD2 matching 13 bases. The germline CDR1 and CDR2 sequences are SGHDN and FVKESK. Trimming cost V 4 bases and J 0 bases; bases outside gene matches: 10. There are 19 residues in the CDR3. The DNA of the CDR3 is TGTGCCAGCAGCCCTGGACTAGCGGGGGAGTATACTAGCACAGATACGCAGTATTTT. Residues: CASSPGLAGEYTSTDTQYF.

V usage is TRBV5-1 and J usage is TRBJ2-3, with a tentative D call TRBD1 (6 bases). Germline CDR1 and CDR2: SGHRS and YFSETQ. With 5 bases removed from V and 3 bases from J, the gap between germline ends came to 16 bases. This CDR3 is built from 15 residues. In DNA form, the CDR3 reads TGCGCCAGCAGAAGCGTCGGGGACAAGACAGATACGCAGTATTTT. This gives the protein CASRSVGDKTDTQYF. The whole variable domain, filled in from reference TRBV5-1 and TRBJ2-3, reads KAGVTQTPRYLIKTRGQQVTLSCSPISGHRSVSWYQQTPGQGLQFLFEYFSETQRNKGNFPGRFSGRQFSNSRSEMNVSTLELGDSALYLCASRSVGDKTDTQYFGPGTRLTVL.

The gene calls are TRBV11-1 and TRBJ1-6; D not certain. Trimming removed 5 bases at V and 8 bases at J, with 10 bases between. This CDR3 is 13 amino acids long. Germline V CDR1 and CDR2: SGHAT, FQDESV (reference sequence). The CDR3 sequence: CASSARWDSPLHF. CDR3 coding DNA: TGTGCCAGCAGCGCCAGATGGGATTCACCCCTCCACTTT.

V is TRBV5-1 and J is TRBJ1-6; no definite D call. This CDR3 region has 16 residues. Germline CDR1 SGHRS, CDR2 YFSETQ. Between the trimmed V and J ends, which lost 0 bases and 0 bases, there was a span of 7 bases. CDR3 coding DNA: TGCGCCAGCAGCTTGGAGATCCGCTCCTATAATTCACCCCTCCACTTT. Protein sequence: CASSLEIRSYNSPLHF.

The V call is TRBV6-1, the J call TRBJ1-1, with 10 bases matching TRBD1. The junction had 4 bases not matched to a gene; V was cut back by 2 bases and J by 10 bases. The CDR3 spans 13 residues. Per germline, CDR1 MNHNS and CDR2 SASEGT. CDR3 amino acids: CASSEIRDRGAFF. DNA of the CDR3: TGTGCCAGCAGTGAAATCCGGGACAGGGGAGCTTTCTTT.

The V gene is TRBV7-3, the J gene TRBJ1-2; 8 nucleotides line up with TRBD1. The CDR3 is 13 residues long. Losses at the gene ends were 4 bases for V and 7 bases for J; bases not matched to a gene: 5. Germline V lookup: CDR1 SGHTA, CDR2 FQGTGA. The CDR3 region is CASSSADRAGYTF. DNA of the CDR3: TGTGCCAGCAGCTCTGCGGACAGGGCTGGCTACACCTTC.

The chain couples TRBV18 to TRBJ2-4, with a possible D match to TRBD2 (7 bases). CDR3 size: 16 residues. Trimming removed 2 bases at V and 3 bases at J, with 14 bases between. CDR1 and CDR2 (germline): KGHSH, LQKENI. Written as DNA, the CDR3 is TGTGCCAGCTCACCAATGGGGGGGCTAAACAAAAACATTCAGTACTTC. Its protein is CASSPMGGLNKNIQYF.

This chain joins TRBV2 and TRBJ1-4; 12 positions match TRBD1. Germline V gives CDR1 SNHLY, CDR2 FYNNEI. Unmatched junction bases numbered 12, after V lost 5 bases and J lost 8 bases. The CDR3 runs 17 residues. CDR3 residues: CASSPGQGANFGEKLFF. The CDR3, as DNA: TGTGCCAGCAGTCCGGGACAGGGGGCGAATTTTGGCGAAAAACTGTTTTTT.

The genes are TRBV6-5 and TRBJ2-5; the D gene could be TRBD1 or TRBD2 (5 bases each). The V end lost 7 bases, the J end lost 4 bases, and 16 bases lay between the germline ends. The CDR3 loop spans 14 amino acids. Germline lookup yields CDR1 MNHEY and CDR2 SVGAGI. As DNA, the CDR3 is TGTGCCAGCAATTGGGACCGCAACGGAGAGACCCAGTACTTC. Translated: CASNWDRNGETQYF.

This clone turned up a few times. The V and J genes are TRBV7-9 and TRBJ2-2; tentative D call: TRBD2 (5 bases). From germline, CDR1 is SEHNR and CDR2 FQNEAQ (reference sequence). This CDR3 contains 16 residues. V dropped 10 bases and J dropped 3 bases, with 21 bases sitting between them. The CDR3 DNA reads TGTGCCACCCACCCGAAGGGAGCGACCTACACCGGGGAGCTGTTTTTT. This gives the protein CATHPKGATYTGELFF.

The rearrangement uses TRBV6-1 and TRBJ1-6; D is unresolved. CDR1 is MNHNS and CDR2 is SASEGT in the germline V gene. The CDR3 has 17 residues. Trimming took off 2 bases at V and 1 base at J, with 12 bases between the two ends. CDR3 loop: CASSERALGSYNSPLHF. The CDR3 coding sequence is TGTGCCAGCAGTGAAAGGGCTCTAGGGTCCTATAATTCACCCCTCCACTTT.

The chain employs TRBV7-8 and TRBJ1-5; D call uncertain. Germline assignment: CDR1 SGHVS and CDR2 FQNEAQ. There are 14 residues in the CDR3. Trimming took off 4 bases at V and 4 bases at J, with 11 bases between the two ends. In DNA, the CDR3 is TGTGCCAGCAGCTCCCGTCAGACGAATCAGCCCCAGCATTTT. Translating gives CASSSRQTNQPQHF.